One and the same sample provided the 31 T cell receptor beta chains below, sequenced in a study of cytomegalovirus exposure and HLA in healthy donors. Clones were read by immunoSEQ multiplex PCR, and TCRdb kept only the in-frame ones, dropping some. This table holds 200,000 to 250,000 clones, approximately 86% found once. Sequenced input: PBMCs. All receptors come from a woman aged 18-29 years in good health and CMV-seronegative.

V usage is TRBV9 and J usage is TRBJ2-5; 10 bases line up with TRBD1. J lost 2 bases, V lost 3 bases, and 13 bases had no gene match. The CDR3 has 18 amino acids. The germline gives CDR1 SGDLS, CDR2 YYNGEE. The CDR3 protein is CASSAPAGTGVLQETQYF. As DNA, the CDR3 is TGTGCCAGCAGCGCCCCGGCGGGGACAGGGGTTTTGCAAGAGACCCAGTACTTC.

This clone was seen only once. The chain recombines TRBV19 with TRBJ1-4; D is possibly TRBD1 (5 bases). Germline V gives CDR1 LNHDA, CDR2 SQIVND (reference sequence). With 8 bases removed from V and 2 bases from J, the gap between germline ends came to 15 bases. CDR3 length: 15 amino acids. CDR3 in amino acids: CASSSIGATNEKLFF. CDR3 coding DNA: TGTGCCAGTTCTTCGATTGGGGCCACTAATGAAAAACTGTTTTTT.

This chain links TRBV7-8 with TRBJ2-7; D possibly corresponds to TRBD2 (6 bases). Looked up from germline, CDR1 is SGHVS and CDR2 is FQNEAQ. V was cut by 4 bases and J by 0 bases, with 16 bases left in between. This CDR3 has 16 residues. The chain's CDR3 is CASSSAISGTSYEQYF. In nucleotides, the CDR3 is TGTGCCAGCAGCTCCGCGATTAGCGGTACCTCCTACGAGCAGTACTTC.

In its sample, this clone was seen once. The rearrangement uses TRBV28 and TRBJ2-7, with D possibly TRBD2 on 6 matching bases. The length of the CDR3 is 15 residues. CDR1 is MDHEN and CDR2 is SYDVKM in the germline V gene. Trimming cost V 2 bases and J 2 bases, with 13 bases left between them. The CDR3 bases are TGTGCCAGCAGTTTAGGGACTCGAATTCCCTACGAGCAGTACTTC. Amino acid sequence: CASSLGTRIPYEQYF.

V gene TRBV5-1 combines with J gene TRBJ2-1; 8 bases map to TRBD2. This CDR3 spans 16 amino acids. The J segment lost 7 bases and the V segment lost 4 bases, leaving 13 bases of the junction unmatched. Looked up from germline, CDR1 is SGHRS and CDR2 is YFSETQ. CDR3 protein: CASSLTSGALWNEQFF. CDR3 DNA: TGCGCCAGCAGCCTAACTAGCGGAGCCCTCTGGAATGAGCAGTTCTTC.

The DNA of the CDR3 is TGTGCCAGCAGCTTAAGTGCGGGAGCAGGCGGAAAGACCCAGTACTTC. Translated, it gives CASSLSAGAGGKTQYF. The chain combines TRBV11-1 with TRBJ2-5, with 7 bases aligning to TRBD2. Germline trimming cut 2 bases from V and 6 bases from J; bases unmatched to any gene: 12. This CDR3 has 16 residues. Germline V gene lookup returns CDR1 SGHAT and CDR2 FQDESV (reference sequence).

The chain has TRBV6-1 and TRBJ2-7; the D gene is possibly TRBD1 (7 bases). V lost 5 bases and J lost 2, with 16 bases in between. Germline V gene lookup returns CDR1 MNHNS and CDR2 SASEGT. The length of the CDR3 is 15 residues. CDR3 DNA: TGTGCCAGCAGTCCCTTTTCAGGGGGGACCTACGAGCAGTACTTC. Protein: CASSPFSGGTYEQYF.

The chain combines TRBV7-2 with TRBJ2-1, with 7 bases fitting TRBD2. Germline V gene sequence: CDR1 SGHTA, CDR2 FQGNSA. The junction had 8 bases not matched to a gene; V was cut back by 5 bases and J by 4 bases. The CDR3 has 15 residues. CDR3 loop: CASSLTSDIYNEQFF. Written as DNA, the CDR3 is TGTGCCAGCAGCCTAACTAGCGACATTTACAATGAGCAGTTCTTC.

V is TRBV5-4 and J is TRBJ2-7; 12 bases line up with TRBD2. The CDR3 is made up of 15 amino acids. From germline, CDR1 is SGHNT and CDR2 YYREEE (reference sequence). V trimming: 0 bases; J trimming: 3 bases; junction bases outside the gene matches: 1. The CDR3: CASSLELAGGYEQYF. For the CDR3, the DNA is TGTGCCAGCAGCTTGGAACTAGCGGGGGGCTACGAGCAGTACTTC.

This clone was seen a handful of times. V and J are TRBV2 and TRBJ1-2, with a possible D match to TRBD1 (5 bases). The CDR3 runs to 15 residues. Trimming cost V 3 bases and J 4 bases, with 15 bases left between them. Germline V gene data show CDR1 as SNHLY and CDR2 as FYNNEI. The CDR3 here is CASSDGGGGGYGYTF. The CDR3, as DNA: TGTGCCAGCAGTGATGGGGGAGGCGGGGGCTATGGCTACACCTTC. Together with reference TRBV2 and TRBJ1-2, the CDR3 gives the full variable domain: EPEVTQTPSHQVTQMGQEVILRCVPISNHLYFYWYRQILGQKVEFLVSFYNNEISEKSEIFDDQFSVERPDGSNFTLKIRSTKLEDSAMYFCASSDGGGGGYGYTFGSGTRLTVV.

This chain links TRBV25-1 with TRBJ1-1; possible D gene TRBD1, 6 bases. This CDR3 has 13 residues. The germline V and J ends were trimmed by 5 bases and 6 bases, with 13 bases remaining between them. Germline V gene sequence: CDR1 MGHDK, CDR2 SYGVNS. The CDR3 loop reads CASSTTGSSEAFF. In DNA, the CDR3 is TGTGCCAGCAGTACCACAGGGAGTTCTGAAGCTTTCTTT.

This clone was counted once. The chain uses TRBV10-1 and TRBJ2-5; 14 bases align to TRBD2. This CDR3 spans 18 amino acids. Germline-derived CDR1 and CDR2 are WNHNN and SYGVQD (reference sequence). Losses at the gene ends were 0 bases for V and 5 bases for J; bases not matched to a gene: 8. This chain's CDR3 is CASSESLPGLAGVETQYF. CDR3 bases: TGCGCCAGCAGTGAGTCCCTCCCGGGACTAGCGGGAGTGGAGACCCAGTACTTC.

V and J are TRBV5-1 and TRBJ1-1, with TRBD1 matching 9 bases. CDR1 and CDR2 from the germline V gene are SGHRS and YFSETQ. V dropped 4 bases and J dropped 5; count of bases not matched to a gene: 6. The CDR3 is 14 residues long. The CDR3 protein is CASSVGQGRTEAFF. In DNA form, the CDR3 reads TGCGCCAGCAGCGTGGGACAGGGAAGAACTGAAGCTTTCTTT.

Here the CDR3 reads CASSRRGTNEQFF. CDR3 sequence (DNA): TGTGCCAGCAGCCGAAGGGGGACCAATGAGCAGTTCTTC. The V call is TRBV5-4, the J call TRBJ2-1, with a possible D match to TRBD1 (6 bases). V gave up 4 bases and J gave up 6 bases, with 11 bases separating them. The CDR3 totals 13 residues. Looked up from germline, CDR1 is SGHNT and CDR2 is YYREEE (reference sequence).

The chain has TRBV18 and TRBJ1-2; D might be TRBD1 (5 bases). V dropped 2 bases and J dropped 8 bases, with 15 bases sitting between them. The germline gives CDR1 KGHSH, CDR2 LQKENI. This CDR3 region has 14 residues. CDR3 loop: CASSPVSRVDGYTF. The DNA for the CDR3 is TGTGCCAGCTCACCAGTATCCAGGGTCGACGGCTACACCTTC.

The chain uses TRBV6-1 and TRBJ2-1; D is undetermined. Trimming cost V 9 bases and J 0 bases, with 15 bases left between them. Germline loops: CDR1 MNHNS, CDR2 SASEGT. The CDR3 runs 15 residues. The CDR3 loop reads CASGPRPNSYNEQFF. As DNA, the CDR3 is TGTGCCAGTGGGCCCCGCCCTAACTCCTACAATGAGCAGTTCTTC.

The rearrangement uses TRBV11-3 and TRBJ2-1, with 13 nucleotides matching TRBD2. The trim removed 1 base at V and 8 bases at J, leaving 2 bases unmatched. CDR3 length: 15 residues. From germline, CDR1 is SGHNT and CDR2 YENEEA. CDR3 protein: CASSLGTSGSDEQFF. CDR3 in DNA: TGTGCCAGCAGCTTAGGGACTAGCGGGAGTGATGAGCAGTTCTTC.

The gene calls are TRBV27 and TRBJ2-2, with TRBD2 matching 7 bases. Germline trimming cut 2 bases from V and 5 bases from J; bases unmatched to any gene: 11. Germline lookup yields CDR1 MNHEY and CDR2 SMNVEV (reference sequence). The CDR3 spans 17 residues. The CDR3 DNA reads as TGTGCCAGCAGTTTAGTGGCGGGAGACACCCGAACCGGGGAGCTGTTTTTT. Translating it yields CASSLVAGDTRTGELFF.

A single count supports this clone. This rearrangement joins TRBV6-5 to TRBJ1-2, with 9 positions matching TRBD1. Germline loops: CDR1 MNHEY, CDR2 SVGAGI. This CDR3 is built from 13 residues. The ends lost 2 bases at V and 6 bases at J; junction bases unmatched: 1. The CDR3 region is CASSYRDRDGYTF. The CDR3 DNA reads as TGTGCCAGCAGTTACCGGGACAGGGATGGCTACACCTTC.

The chain couples TRBV5-8 to TRBJ2-1; 7 bases agree with TRBD1. With 0 bases clipped from V and 10 bases from J, the junction kept 10 bases outside the gene matches. Germline CDR1 SGHTS, CDR2 YDEGEE. The CDR3 spans 15 residues. CDR3 sequence reads: CASSLGTGGVREQFF. For the CDR3, the DNA is TGTGCCAGCAGCTTGGGGACAGGCGGCGTCAGGGAGCAGTTCTTC.

The chain couples TRBV4-2 to TRBJ1-1; perhaps TRBD1 as D (6 bases). V was pared by 3 bases and J by 1 base, with 15 bases between. The CDR3 has 16 residues. CDR1 and CDR2 from the germline V gene are LGHNA and YNFKEQ. The CDR3 nucleotides read TGTGCCAGCAGCCAGTCAAAGGGGGGGTGGAACACTGAAGCTTTCTTT. This encodes CASSQSKGGWNTEAFF.

The chain carries TRBV4-1 and TRBJ1-2; D is possibly TRBD1 (6 bases). Trimming took off 0 bases at V and 8 bases at J, with 16 bases between the two ends. CDR1 is MGHRA and CDR2 is YSYEKL in the germline V gene. CDR3 length equals 15 residues. Here the CDR3 reads CASSQDRGGVRGYTF. In DNA form, the CDR3 reads TGCGCCAGCAGCCAAGATCGAGGGGGAGTCCGGGGCTACACCTTC.

This chain links TRBV19 with TRBJ2-3, with TRBD2 matching over 8 bases. The CDR3 totals 15 residues. The J segment lost 3 bases and the V segment lost 4 bases, leaving 6 bases of the junction unmatched. Germline V gene lookup returns CDR1 LNHDA and CDR2 SQIVND (reference sequence). This CDR3 is CASSRAGGWTDTQYF. Written as DNA, the CDR3 is TGTGCCAGTAGTAGGGCGGGAGGATGGACAGATACGCAGTATTTT.

V and J are TRBV19 and TRBJ2-2, with a tentative D call TRBD2 (5 bases). The CDR3 totals 15 residues. V was cut by 5 bases and J by 1 base, with 11 bases left in between. Per germline, CDR1 LNHDA and CDR2 SQIVND (reference sequence). The CDR3 DNA reads as TGTGCCAGTAGTGTAGTCGAGGGGAACACCGGGGAGCTGTTTTTT. Protein product: CASSVVEGNTGELFF. The full variable domain, with the rest looked up from reference TRBV19 and TRBJ2-2, is DGGITQSPKYLFRKEGQNVTLSCEQNLNHDAMYWYRQDPGQGLRLIYYSQIVNDFQKGDIAEGYSVSREKKESFPLTVTSAQKNPTAFYLCASSVVEGNTGELFFGEGSRLTVL.

The chain joins TRBV5-6 to TRBJ1-5, with 7 nucleotides matching TRBD1. J gave up 2 bases and V 2 bases, and 4 bases lay outside the gene matches. Germline V lookup: CDR1 SGHDT, CDR2 YYEEEE. This CDR3 region has 15 residues. The CDR3: CASSLGQAGNQPQHF. CDR3 bases: TGTGCCAGCAGCTTAGGACAGGCCGGCAATCAGCCCCAGCATTTT.

V and J are TRBV6-1 and TRBJ2-2; a possible D gene is TRBD1 (6 bases). V was trimmed by 10 bases and J by 3 bases, leaving 6 bases between them. The CDR3 has 11 residues. Germline CDR1 and CDR2: MNHNS and SASEGT. CDR3 bases: TGTGCCACAGGGGACACCGGGGAGCTGTTTTTT. The encoded protein is CATGDTGELFF.

The chain combines TRBV2 with TRBJ2-3; 12 nucleotides agree with TRBD2. Looked up from germline, CDR1 is SNHLY and CDR2 is FYNNEI. This CDR3 region has 15 residues. The ends lost 6 bases at V and 4 bases at J; junction bases unmatched: 5. For the CDR3, the DNA is TGTGCCAGCAGGCGCCTAGCGGGAGGGCCAGATACGCAGTATTTT. This codes for CASRRLAGGPDTQYF.

This clone came up a few times. The chain is built from TRBV2 and TRBJ2-4; D possibly corresponds to TRBD2 (5 bases). Germline CDR1 SNHLY, CDR2 FYNNEI. Deletions cut 3 bases from V and 1 base from J, with 10 bases between. The CDR3 loop spans 15 amino acids. The CDR3 loop is CASSDIRGAKNIQYF. The CDR3 DNA sequence: TGTGCCAGCAGTGACATACGGGGTGCCAAAAACATTCAGTACTTC. The variable domain in full, with the rest retrieved from reference TRBV2 and TRBJ2-4, is EPEVTQTPSHQVTQMGQEVILRCVPISNHLYFYWYRQILGQKVEFLVSFYNNEISEKSEIFDDQFSVERPDGSNFTLKIRSTKLEDSAMYFCASSDIRGAKNIQYFGAGTRLSVL.

J is TRBJ2-3 and V is TRBV12-5, with 15 bases fitting TRBD2. V lost 5 bases and J lost 12; bases outside the gene matches: 6. Germline V lookup: CDR1 LGHNT, CDR2 FRNRAP. This CDR3 is built from 14 residues. The CDR3 bases are TGTGCTAGTGGTACGGGACTAGCGGGAGGTCGACAGTATTTT. Protein sequence: CASGTGLAGGRQYF.

J is TRBJ2-3 and V is TRBV4-1, with TRBD1 matching over 8 bases. The V gene end was trimmed by 4 bases and the J gene end by 5 bases; junction bases not matched to a gene: 5. Germline V CDR1 and CDR2: MGHRA, YSYEKL. The CDR3 length is 14 residues. The CDR3 DNA sequence: TGCGCCAGCAGCCCCGGGACAGGACGAGATACGCAGTATTTT. Translated: CASSPGTGRDTQYF.

This chain connects TRBV4-1 to TRBJ2-3, with TRBD2 matching over 8 bases. Looked up from germline, CDR1 is MGHRA and CDR2 is YSYEKL. After removal of 2 bases from V and 6 bases from J, the junction contained 10 bases not matched to a gene. The CDR3 is 16 residues long. In DNA, the CDR3 is TGCGCCAGCAGCCAATTTAGCGGGGCTAGGGAGGATACGCAGTATTTT. Protein product: CASSQFSGAREDTQYF.